Following are 13 T cell receptor beta chains from one sample sequenced in a study of T cells in tumors after PD-1 blockade. Sequencing was performed with immunoSEQ multiplex PCR; in TCRdb, only in-frame clones are kept and a portion is missing. The sample holds around 19,000 clones, approximately 78% seen once. The sequencing here drew on PBMCs, taken before anti-PD-1 treatment. All receptors derive from a human donor with basal cell carcinoma.

This rearrangement joins TRBV7-9 to TRBJ2-7, with D possibly matching TRBD2 (5 bases). Looked up from germline, CDR1 is SEHNR and CDR2 is FQNEAQ (reference sequence). CDR3 length: 18 amino acids. V was clipped by 7 bases and J by 3 bases, with 28 bases between them. Here the CDR3 reads CASTPWVMGKSRGYEQYF. For the CDR3, the DNA is TGTGCCAGCACCCCATGGGTGATGGGGAAAAGCCGGGGCTACGAGCAGTACTTC. Using reference TRBV7-9 and TRBJ2-7 for the parts outside the CDR3, the full variable domain is DTGVSQNPRHKITKRGQNVTFRCDPISEHNRLYWYRQTLGQGPEFLTYFQNEAQLEKSRLLSDRFSAERPKGSFSTLEIQRTEQGDSAMYLCASTPWVMGKSRGYEQYFGPGTRLTVT.

The chain uses TRBV6-5 and TRBJ1-1, with D perhaps TRBD1 (5 bases). Germline CDR1 and CDR2: MNHEY and SVGAGI. The ends were cut back, 10 bases at V and 6 bases at J, with 18 bases in the middle. The CDR3 has 13 residues. DNA of the CDR3: TGTGCCACTCGGGGACCCAGGGTCTCTGAAGCTTTCTTT. Protein: CATRGPRVSEAFF.

This clone appeared a single time. V gene TRBV6-1 combines with J gene TRBJ1-2; no clear D. Germline assignment: CDR1 MNHNS and CDR2 SASEGT. Trimming stripped 2 bases from V and 8 bases from J, with 18 bases between. The CDR3 totals 15 residues. CDR3 DNA: TGTGCCAGCAGTGAAAGAGGTGGGCCCAGGAGGGGCTACACCTTC. This sequence encodes CASSERGGPRRGYTF.

For the CDR3, the DNA is TGTGCCAGCAGTCCGGGGGGGACCCAGTACTTC. This encodes CASSPGGTQYF. The chain joins TRBV6-6 to TRBJ2-5, with 7 nucleotides matching TRBD2. This CDR3 has 11 residues. Germline V CDR1 and CDR2: MNHNY, SVGAGI (reference sequence). The J segment lost 7 bases and the V segment lost 5 bases, leaving 1 base of the junction unmatched.

J is TRBJ2-1 and V is TRBV2; perhaps TRBD2 as D (6 bases). The CDR3 covers 13 residues. Per the germline V gene, CDR1 is SNHLY and CDR2 is FYNNEI. V was pared by 2 bases and J by 7 bases, with 9 bases between. The CDR3 DNA reads as TGTGCCAGCAGTGAAAGGAGGGCGAATGAGCAGTTCTTC. Translated: CASSERRANEQFF.

CDR3 nucleotides: TGTGCCAGCATCAACCTTGGGGATGAGCAGTTCTTC. Translation: CASINLGDEQFF. The V and J genes are TRBV2 and TRBJ2-1; no clear D. This CDR3 is 12 amino acids long. Germline values: CDR1 SNHLY, CDR2 FYNNEI. Trimming pared 7 bases from V and 8 bases from J, leaving 12 bases between. Full variable domain (outside the CDR3, taken from reference TRBV2 and TRBJ2-1): EPEVTQTPSHQVTQMGQEVILRCVPISNHLYFYWYRQILGQKVEFLVSFYNNEISEKSEIFDDQFSVERPDGSNFTLKIRSTKLEDSAMYFCASINLGDEQFFGPGTRLTVL.

The chain couples TRBV30 to TRBJ1-2; D unclear. Trimming removed 4 bases at V and 7 bases at J, with 10 bases between. The CDR3 runs 11 residues. The germline gives CDR1 GTSNPN, CDR2 SVGIG (reference sequence). CDR3: CAWTKRSGYTF. The CDR3 nucleotides are TGTGCCTGGACTAAACGGAGTGGCTACACCTTC.

Turning to this clone: The junction and the germline gene differ at one end; a read error may be behind it. V gene TRBV2 combines with J gene TRBJ2-1, with D perhaps TRBD2 (7 bases). Looked up from germline, CDR1 is SNHLY and CDR2 is FYNNEI. The CDR3 has 19 amino acids. In nucleotides, the CDR3 is TGTCCCAGCAGTGAAGGGGGGGCGCGGGTGGGGAGCTCCTACAATGAGCAGTTCTTC. It encodes CPSSEGGARVGSSYNEQFF.

This chain connects TRBV6-5 to TRBJ1-4, with 7 bases fitting TRBD1. Per the germline V gene, CDR1 is MNHEY and CDR2 is SVGAGI. The CDR3 runs to 13 residues. With 10 bases clipped from V and 5 bases from J, the junction kept 7 bases outside the gene matches. In nucleotides, the CDR3 is TGTGCCACGAAGACAGGGAACAATGAAAAACTGTTTTTT. It is translated as CATKTGNNEKLFF.

The V gene is TRBV2, the J gene TRBJ2-1; TRBD2 might be the D (5 bases). This CDR3 spans 13 amino acids. Per germline, CDR1 SNHLY and CDR2 FYNNEI. The V gene lost 8 bases and the J gene lost 5 bases, with 13 bases spanning the gap. This chain's CDR3 is CASGLLQNNEQFF. CDR3 coding DNA: TGTGCCAGCGGACTGCTGCAAAACAATGAGCAGTTCTTC.

This clone was recorded once. The chain combines TRBV4-3 with TRBJ1-1; the D gene is possibly TRBD1 (5 bases). V shed 0 bases and J shed 4 bases, with 12 bases lying between them. CDR1 and CDR2 (germline): LGHNA, YSLEER. This CDR3 has 15 residues. In nucleotides, the CDR3 is TGCGCCAGCAGCCAAGAGATAGGGGCAGGCACTGAAGCTTTCTTT. Translating gives CASSQEIGAGTEAFF.

This chain links TRBV3-1 (or the pseudogene TRBV3-2) with TRBJ1-6, with a tentative D call TRBD1 (5 bases). This CDR3 contains 16 residues. V was cut by 0 bases and J by 7 bases, with 13 bases left in between. Germline lookup yields CDR1 LGHDT and CDR2 YNNKEL (reference sequence). In DNA, the CDR3 is TGTGCCAGCAGCCAAGATCCCGTCCAGGGAAATTCACCCCTCCACTTT. This sequence encodes CASSQDPVQGNSPLHF.

The V gene is TRBV28, the J gene TRBJ2-3, with 8 positions matching TRBD1. Germline V gives CDR1 MDHEN, CDR2 SYDVKM. J gave up 0 bases and V 8 bases, and 13 bases lay outside the gene matches. The CDR3 runs 17 residues. As DNA, the CDR3 is TGTGCCAGCCTCCCTCCGCCGGGACAGGCTAGCACAGATACGCAGTATTTT. Encoded protein: CASLPPPGQASTDTQYF. The full variable domain, rest sourced from reference TRBV28 and TRBJ2-3, is DVKVTQSSRYLVKRTGEKVFLECVQDMDHENMFWYRQDPGLGLRLIYFSYDVKMKEKGDIPEGYSVSREKKERFSLILESASTNQTSMYLCASLPPPGQASTDTQYFGPGTRLTVL.